The source of this T cell receptor beta chain is a study of blood T cell repertoires in COVID-19. Profiling relied on immunoSEQ multiplex PCR, and the TCRdb table lists in-frame clones only, not all of them. The table shows fewer than 350,000 clones, with 70% to 90% occurring only once. The CDR3 loop spans 9 amino acids. V dropped 7 bases and J dropped 8 bases, with 6 bases sitting between them. Germline V CDR1 and CDR2: DFQATT, SNEGSKA (reference sequence). This receptor was identified in a woman in her 30s with acute COVID-19. The sequenced sample was PBMCs or T cells enriched from blood (not recorded which). This sequence joins TRBV20-1 and TRBJ2-1; D call uncertain. CDR3 residues: CSGSYEQFF. The CDR3 bases are TGCAGTGGGAGCTATGAGCAGTTCTTC.